This T cell receptor (beta chain) was documented in a study of T cell changes during pregnancy in multiple sclerosis. Sequencing used immunoSEQ multiplex PCR; TCRdb keeps in-frame clones, though not all of them. The top ten hold 0.5% to 0.65% of the sample, which has 40,000 to 50,000 clones, 70% to 90% seen once. In germline, CDR1 is MDHEN, CDR2 SYDVKM. With 7 bases clipped from V and 3 bases from J, the junction kept 5 bases outside the gene matches. This CDR3 contains 14 residues. The starting material was CD4+ T cells from peripheral blood mononuclear cells, obtained in the first trimester of pregnancy. The TCR originated in a female donor with multiple sclerosis, enrolled in a pregnancy study. The rearrangement uses TRBV28 and TRBJ2-1, with TRBD2 matching over 8 bases. CDR3 nucleotides: TGTGCCAGCACACCGGGGGGGGACTACAATGAGCAGTTCTTC. It yields the protein CASTPGGDYNEQFF.